The 30 T cell receptor beta chains listed next were all sequenced from one sample in a study of cytomegalovirus exposure and HLA in healthy donors. PCR amplification relied on 60 Vbeta primers (plus 13 Jbeta primers). Data came from immunoSEQ multiplex PCR; TCRdb stores just in-frame clones and leaves some out. The table has roughly 190,000 clones, approximately 78% seen once; the top ten hold around 0.8%. The sequenced sample was PBMCs. Receptors were obtained from a young woman in good health and CMV-seronegative.

This chain uses TRBV30 with TRBJ2-7; D remains unclear. The germline gives CDR1 GTSNPN, CDR2 SVGIG (reference sequence). The CDR3 covers 13 residues. The V gene lost 4 bases and the J gene lost 0 bases, with 10 bases spanning the gap. CDR3 sequence: CAWTKLNSYEQYF. The CDR3 nucleotides are TGTGCCTGGACAAAACTTAACTCCTACGAGCAGTACTTC.

The genes are TRBV13 and TRBJ2-7, with TRBD2 matching over 13 bases. The V gene end was trimmed by 6 bases and the J gene end by 2 bases; junction bases not matched to a gene: 4. Per the germline V gene, CDR1 is PRHDT and CDR2 is FYEKMQ (reference sequence). The CDR3 length is 15 residues. CDR3 DNA sequence: TGTGCCAGCAGACGGGGACTAGCGGGGCCCTACGAGCAGTACTTC. Encoded protein: CASRRGLAGPYEQYF.

This sequence joins TRBV6-5 and TRBJ2-2; TRBD1 might be the D (6 bases). CDR1 is MNHEY and CDR2 is SVGAGI in the germline V gene. The CDR3 is 13 amino acids. Deletions cut 5 bases from V and 6 bases from J, with 10 bases between. DNA of the CDR3: TGTGCCAGCAGTCAATCAGGGGCCGGGGAGCTGTTTTTT. It encodes CASSQSGAGELFF.

The chain joins TRBV28 to TRBJ2-1; TRBD2 might be the D (5 bases). The germline V gene has CDR1 MDHEN and CDR2 SYDVKM. The V gene lost 3 bases and the J gene lost 4 bases, with 22 bases spanning the gap. The CDR3 has 18 residues. The CDR3 is CASSFQKESDFLYNEQFF. Written as DNA, the CDR3 is TGTGCCAGCAGTTTTCAGAAGGAATCGGACTTCTTATACAATGAGCAGTTCTTC. The full variable domain, rest sourced from reference TRBV28 and TRBJ2-1, is DVKVTQSSRYLVKRTGEKVFLECVQDMDHENMFWYRQDPGLGLRLIYFSYDVKMKEKGDIPEGYSVSREKKERFSLILESASTNQTSMYLCASSFQKESDFLYNEQFFGPGTRLTVL.

V gene TRBV5-4 combines with J gene TRBJ2-1, with TRBD1 matching over 7 bases. Losses at the gene ends were 4 bases for V and 1 base for J; bases not matched to a gene: 5. Germline CDR1 reads SGHNT; CDR2 reads YYREEE (reference sequence). The CDR3 loop spans 15 amino acids. CDR3 nucleotide sequence: TGTGCCAGCAGCGCGGACAGGTTGTCCTACAATGAGCAGTTCTTC. Protein sequence: CASSADRLSYNEQFF.

The chain carries TRBV2 and TRBJ1-2; the D is unclear. Looked up from germline, CDR1 is SNHLY and CDR2 is FYNNEI. CDR3 length: 13 amino acids. V gave up 7 bases and J gave up 7 bases, with 16 bases separating them. CDR3: CASTSMPGGGYTF. The CDR3 nucleotides read TGTGCCAGCACCTCGATGCCCGGTGGTGGCTACACCTTC.

This chain connects TRBV6-5 to TRBJ2-5, with D maybe TRBD1 (6 bases). The J call may not be correct, given that the DNA end is closer to TRBJ2-7. CDR1 MNHEY and CDR2 SVGAGI come from the germline V gene. The CDR3 extends over 13 amino acids. This chain's CDR3 is CAAQRGGSYEQYF. DNA of the CDR3: TGTGCCGCTCAAAGAGGGGGCTCCTACGAGCAGTACTTC.

The chain uses TRBV15 and TRBJ1-5; possible D gene TRBD1, 6 bases. Trimming cost V 11 bases and J 2 bases, with 19 bases left between them. Germline loops: CDR1 LNHNV, CDR2 YYDKDF (reference sequence). CDR3 length: 15 amino acids. CDR3 sequence: CASSLDRQGNQPQHF. The CDR3 DNA follows: TGTGCCTCCTCCTTAGACCGACAGGGCAATCAGCCCCAGCATTTT.

The table lists this clone with a count of one. CDR3 sequence reads: CASSLARTGGRGYTF. In DNA, the CDR3 is TGTGCCAGCAGCTTAGCGCGGACAGGGGGCCGTGGCTACACCTTC. This rearrangement joins TRBV7-8 to TRBJ1-2; 11 positions agree with TRBD1. The germline CDR1 and CDR2 sequences are SGHVS and FQNEAQ. Trimming took 0 bases from V and 7 from J; bases not matched to a gene: 4. This CDR3 comprises 15 residues.

The J gene is TRBJ1-5, the V gene TRBV19, with unresolved D. V lost 4 bases and J 2 bases, leaving 15 bases between the germline ends. The CDR3 has 16 amino acids. CDR1 LNHDA and CDR2 SQIVND come from the germline V gene (reference sequence). In nucleotides, the CDR3 is TGTGCCAGTAGTAGTTCAATGGGTGGAGGCAATCAGCCCCAGCATTTT. Translating it yields CASSSSMGGGNQPQHF.

The rearrangement links TRBV5-6 to TRBJ1-1; maybe TRBD1 (6 bases). Deletions cut 7 bases from V and 4 bases from J, with 17 bases between. This CDR3 has 14 residues. Germline V lookup: CDR1 SGHDT, CDR2 YYEEEE. DNA for the CDR3: TGTGCCAGCTGGGGGCGGGGGAGGACCACTGAAGCTTTCTTT. It specifies CASWGRGRTTEAFF.

The J gene is TRBJ2-1, the V gene TRBV19; TRBD2 matches at 13 bases. The CDR3 runs to 15 residues. V lost 4 bases to trimming and J lost 9 bases; unmatched junction nucleotides: 6. The germline gives CDR1 LNHDA, CDR2 SQIVND (reference sequence). CDR3 protein: CASSKLAGGIGEQFF. The CDR3 nucleotides are TGTGCCAGTAGTAAACTAGCGGGAGGGATCGGTGAGCAGTTCTTC. The complete variable domain, with remaining parts taken from reference TRBV19 and TRBJ2-1, reads DGGITQSPKYLFRKEGQNVTLSCEQNLNHDAMYWYRQDPGQGLRLIYYSQIVNDFQKGDIAEGYSVSREKKESFPLTVTSAQKNPTAFYLCASSKLAGGIGEQFFGPGTRLTVL.

The chain employs TRBV19 and TRBJ1-5; maybe TRBD1 (6 bases). Germline V gene sequence: CDR1 LNHDA, CDR2 SQIVND (reference sequence). Deletions cut 3 bases from V and 4 bases from J, with 10 bases between. This CDR3 has 14 amino acids. The CDR3 DNA sequence: TGTGCCAGTAGTATGAATAGGGGGAATCAGCCCCAGCATTTT. This codes for CASSMNRGNQPQHF.

J is TRBJ2-7 and V is TRBV5-1; TRBD2 matches 9 bases. The V gene's germline CDR1 is SGHRS and CDR2 YFSETQ. The CDR3 consists of 16 residues. The V gene end was trimmed by 4 bases and the J gene end by 2 bases; junction bases not matched to a gene: 10. CDR3 DNA sequence: TGCGCCAGCAGCGTGGCCCTAGCGGGGATTACCTACGAGCAGTACTTC. It yields the protein CASSVALAGITYEQYF.

The chain recombines TRBV27 with TRBJ2-5; TRBD2 matches at 8 bases. Germline CDR1 MNHEY, CDR2 SMNVEV (reference sequence). The V segment lost 8 bases and the J segment 5 bases; nucleotides outside the gene matches: 13. CDR3 size: 15 residues. DNA for the CDR3: TGTGCCAGCCGGGGCACGAGCGGGAGTTGGGAGACCCAGTACTTC. Translation gives CASRGTSGSWETQYF.

The V gene is TRBV18, the J gene TRBJ1-5, with 7 bases fitting TRBD1. Germline V CDR1 and CDR2: KGHSH, LQKENI. V was pared by 2 bases and J by 5 bases, with 9 bases of the junction left unmatched. This CDR3 comprises 16 residues. CDR3 coding DNA: TGTGCCAGCTCACCAGAAGTAGCAGGGGGGTATCAGCCCCAGCATTTT. Its protein is CASSPEVAGGYQPQHF.

This clone occurred once. The chain couples TRBV6-1 to TRBJ2-7; a weak D match, TRBD1 (5 bases). The CDR3 is 18 amino acids. CDR1 is MNHNS, CDR2 SASEGT, per germline. V lost 0 bases to trimming and J lost 3 bases, with 21 bases between them. CDR3 bases: TGTGCCAGCAGTGAAGCGTCAGGGCCCAATCGGAATTTCTACGAGCAGTACTTC. This gives the protein CASSEASGPNRNFYEQYF.

The J gene is TRBJ2-7, the V gene TRBV6-5; 13 bases fit TRBD2. CDR3 length: 15 amino acids. In germline, CDR1 is MNHEY, CDR2 SVGAGI. With V trimmed by 1 base and J by 6 bases, 3 bases remained unmatched. The CDR3 is CASSYWTSGSSEQYF. The CDR3 DNA sequence: TGTGCCAGCAGTTACTGGACTAGCGGGAGCTCCGAGCAGTACTTC.

The chain uses TRBV7-3 and TRBJ2-7; 7 bases map to TRBD2. The germline V gene has CDR1 SGHTA and CDR2 FQGTGA. CDR3 length: 15 residues. J was trimmed by 0 bases and V by 6 bases; bases with no gene match: 8. The CDR3, as DNA: TGTGCCAGCAGTTTCTTAGCGGGCGTCTCCTACGAGCAGTACTTC. Translating gives CASSFLAGVSYEQYF. Full variable domain (missing parts from reference TRBV7-3 and TRBJ2-7): GAGVSQTPSNKVTEKGKYVELRCDPISGHTALYWYRQSLGQGPEFLIYFQGTGAADDSGLPNDRFFAVRPEGSVSTLKIQRTERGDSAVYLCASSFLAGVSYEQYFGPGTRLTVT.

The chain couples TRBV5-1 to TRBJ1-5; TRBD1 agrees at 7 bases. The CDR3 runs to 15 residues. Losses at the gene ends were 4 bases for V and 0 bases for J; bases not matched to a gene: 4. Per the germline V gene, CDR1 is SGHRS and CDR2 is YFSETQ. The CDR3: CASSPTGNSNQPQHF. CDR3 sequence (DNA): TGCGCCAGCAGCCCGACAGGGAATAGCAATCAGCCCCAGCATTTT.

This clone was detected a few times. This chain uses TRBV6-5 with TRBJ2-7; 9 nucleotides line up with TRBD1. J was trimmed by 6 bases and V by 5 bases; bases with no gene match: 8. The germline CDR1 and CDR2 sequences are MNHEY and SVGAGI. The CDR3 covers 14 residues. The CDR3 region has the DNA TGTGCCAGCAGTGGAACCGGGACAGGGACCGAGCAGTACTTC. It is translated as CASSGTGTGTEQYF.

Note on this clone: The sample carries other DNA sequences with the same CDR3. The chain links TRBV5-1 to TRBJ2-5, with 10 positions matching TRBD1. The germline CDR1 and CDR2 sequences are SGHRS and YFSETQ. The trim removed 0 bases at V and 4 bases at J, leaving 3 bases unmatched. The CDR3 sequence is 15 residues long. The CDR3, as DNA: TGCGCCAGCAGCTTGGGACAGGGGGCAGGAGAGACCCAGTACTTC. Amino acid sequence: CASSLGQGAGETQYF.

The chain links TRBV29-1 to TRBJ2-1, with 8 bases identical to TRBD1. The CDR3 is 11 residues long. V shed 6 bases, J shed 11 bases, and the junction held 6 bases outside the gene matches. Germline values: CDR1 SQVTM, CDR2 ANQGSEA. The DNA for the CDR3 is TGCAGCGTCGCCCCAGGGGGCAAGCAGTTCTTC. This sequence encodes CSVAPGGKQFF.

The chain recombines TRBV27 with TRBJ2-2; a weak D match, TRBD2 (6 bases). CDR1 is MNHEY, CDR2 SMNVEV, per germline (reference sequence). The V and J ends lost 3 bases and 5 bases respectively, with 13 bases between them. This CDR3 is built from 15 residues. Here the CDR3 DNA reads TGTGCCAGCAGTTTTGCGGGACTGGTAACCGGGGAGCTGTTTTTT. Its translation: CASSFAGLVTGELFF.

This chain uses TRBV28 with TRBJ2-7, with 8 nucleotides matching TRBD2. This CDR3 spans 14 amino acids. The V gene end was trimmed by 6 bases and the J gene end by 3 bases; junction bases not matched to a gene: 7. Germline CDR1 is MDHEN and CDR2 is SYDVKM. CDR3 region: CASRDGTRIYEQYF. CDR3 coding DNA: TGTGCCAGCAGGGACGGGACTAGGATCTACGAGCAGTACTTC.

V usage is TRBV7-9 and J usage is TRBJ2-7; 11 nucleotides agree with TRBD2. The junction had 8 bases not matched to a gene; V was cut back by 5 bases and J by 5 bases. This CDR3 contains 15 residues. The germline V gene has CDR1 SEHNR and CDR2 FQNEAQ (reference sequence). In DNA form, the CDR3 reads TGTGCCAGCAGCAGAACTAGCGGGAGTCCCCACGAGCAGTACTTC. It codes for CASSRTSGSPHEQYF.

A few counts support this clone. V gene TRBV2 combines with J gene TRBJ1-5; TRBD1 might be the D (6 bases). V was shortened by 4 bases and J by 2 bases, with 9 bases between the two germline ends. The CDR3 totals 14 residues. Germline assignment: CDR1 SNHLY and CDR2 FYNNEI. CDR3 nucleotide sequence: TGTGCCAGCAGTGTACAGGGTGGCAATCAGCCCCAGCATTTT. Encoded protein: CASSVQGGNQPQHF.

V and J are TRBV4-1 and TRBJ2-1, with TRBD2 matching over 13 bases. J was trimmed by 0 bases and V by 6 bases; bases with no gene match: 8. The CDR3 runs 18 residues. CDR1 MGHRA and CDR2 YSYEKL come from the germline V gene. CDR3 DNA: TGCGCCAGCAGTTCGGGACTAGCGGGATTCAGCTCCTACAATGAGCAGTTCTTC. As protein: CASSSGLAGFSSYNEQFF.

V is TRBV29-1 and J is TRBJ2-7; TRBD1 matches at 9 bases. The last part of the DNA fits TRBJ2-1 better; the J call may be wrong. This CDR3 contains 17 residues. Germline V gene data show CDR1 as SQVTM and CDR2 as ANQGSEA. For the CDR3, the DNA is TGCAGCGTTGTGAGGGTGACACAGGGGGCGTCCTACAATGAGCAGTTCTTC. This translates into CSVVRVTQGASYNEQFF.

Only one count was recorded for this clone. The chain carries TRBV19 and TRBJ2-3, with 9 bases identical to TRBD1. The CDR3 length is 14 residues. Trimming removed 5 bases from V and 13 bases from J; junction bases left unmatched: 13. The V gene's germline CDR1 is LNHDA and CDR2 SQIVND (reference sequence). The CDR3: CASSSTQLRQGEYF. The DNA of the CDR3 is TGTGCCAGTAGTTCAACCCAACTAAGACAGGGGGAGTATTTT.